The 5 T cell receptor beta chains given below trace back to one sample, sequenced in a study of vaccination and CD4 T cells after COVID-19. These receptors lack a known antigen. Sequencing of the DNA from cultured CD4+ T cells was carried out with the Oncomine TCR Beta short-read assay. MiXCR, applied by TCRdb to the PCR reads, yields one record per CDR3 protein. The repertoire has about 6,800 distinct CDR3 sequences, around 79% of them found once; the top ten carry 16%. Treatment defined: approximately nine-day PBMC culture with coronavirus spike peptide pools or control peptides (ViraFEST assay). Sequencing was done on a sample of CD4+ T cells from blood, cultured in vitro. Receptors were obtained from a human donor who had recovered from COVID-19.

To note about this clonotype: The junction and the germline gene differ at one end; a read error may be behind it. The V call is TRBV6-5, the J call TRBJ1-1; the D is unclear. The germline CDR1 and CDR2 sequences are MNHEY and SVGAGI. The CDR3 is 13 residues long. The DNA for the CDR3 is TGTGCCAGCAGTTATGGGATGAACACTGAGGCTTTCTTT. It is translated as CASSYGMNTEAFF.

The chain links TRBV11-3 to TRBJ2-7; a possible D gene is TRBD1 (6 bases). The DNA end is more similar to TRBJ2-5, so the J call may be wrong. The CDR3 extends over 13 amino acids. Germline-derived CDR1 and CDR2 are SGHNT and YENEEA. CDR3 in DNA: TGTGCCAGCAGCTTACCAGGGGACGAGACCCAGTACTTC. It encodes CASSLPGDETQYF.

This chain connects TRBV29-1 to TRBJ1-5, with a weak D call TRBD1 (5 bases). The CDR3 runs 13 residues. V was cut by 6 bases and J by 0 bases, with 9 bases left in between. The germline CDR1 and CDR2 sequences are SQVTM and ANQGSEA. The CDR3 loop reads CSVGTRSNQPQHF. CDR3 DNA: TGCAGCGTGGGGACTCGTAGCAATCAGCCCCAGCATTTT.

The chain carries TRBV7-9 and TRBJ1-1, with D possibly TRBD1 on 5 matching bases. The germline gives CDR1 SEHNR, CDR2 FQNEAQ (reference sequence). V gave up 6 bases and J gave up 5 bases, with 19 bases separating them. The CDR3 totals 15 residues. DNA for the CDR3: TGTGCCAGCAGTTTCTCTGGGCAGGGAGGTACTGAAGCTTTCTTT. It is translated as CASSFSGQGGTEAFF.

V and J are TRBV7-2 and TRBJ2-3, with D unclear. Trimming left V 4 bases short and J 2 bases short, with 10 bases between. The CDR3 has 14 residues. From germline, CDR1 is SGHTA and CDR2 FQGNSA. The CDR3 DNA is TGTGCCAGCAGCTCACACTATTTCACAGATACGCAGTATTTT. It yields the protein CASSSHYFTDTQYF.